These T cell receptor beta chains were read from a single sample in a study of radiotherapy plus CTLA-4 blockade in lung cancer. The protocol was immunoSEQ multiplex PCR, while the TCRdb copy is restricted to in-frame clones and leaves out a portion. The data hold 85,000 to 130,000 clones, with under 90% observed a single time. Material: peripheral blood, obtained from a patient treated with radiotherapy plus ipilimumab. The receptors were gathered from a human donor with non-small cell lung cancer that progressed on radiotherapy plus ipilimumab. Some clones in this sample may be carry-over from other donors' samples. Each CDR3 is given with its conserved first and last residue. Each record gives: V gene, D gene, J gene, CDR3 length, clone size, CDR3 protein, CDR3 DNA. D genes are given only for firm matches. Some rows mark clone size as missing; the rest say once, few, many or name a class of expanded clone.

TRBV6-6	TRBD1	TRBJ1-4	15	.	CASSYVRQGTEKLFF	TGTGCCAGCAGTTACGTGAGACAGGGGACTGAAAAACTGTTTTTT
TRBV6-5	TRBD1	TRBJ1-4	16	.	CASSYSGAGGREKLFF	TGTGCCAGCAGTTACTCGGGGGCAGGGGGCCGTGAAAAACTGTTTTTT
TRBV11-1	.	TRBJ2-7	15	.	CASSLRGGSSYEQYF	TGTGCCAGCAGCTTAAGGGGTGGGAGCTCCTACGAGCAGTACTTC
TRBV7-8	TRBD1	TRBJ1-1	19	.	CASSLLRSGTALKKDEAFF	TGTGCCAGCAGCTTATTACGGAGTGGGACAGCCCTAAAAAAGGATGAAGCTTTCTTT
TRBV30	.	TRBJ1-2	12	.	CAWSGVYYGYTF	TGTGCCTGGAGTGGGGTCTACTATGGCTACACCTTC
TRBV6-1	TRBD1	TRBJ1-6	14	.	CASSSRGQGAALHF	TGTGCCAGCAGTTCTCGGGGACAGGGGGCGGCCCTCCACTTT
TRBV5-1	TRBD2	TRBJ2-5	15	.	CASSIGAGRLETQYF	TGCGCCAGCAGCATAGGAGCGGGGAGGCTAGAGACCCAGTACTTC
TRBV5-4	.	TRBJ1-2	13	.	CASSSRQDYGYTF	TGTGCCAGCAGCTCCCGACAGGACTATGGCTACACCTTC
TRBV19	TRBD1	TRBJ1-1	15	.	CASSGQGLANTEAFF	TGTGCCAGTAGTGGACAGGGGTTGGCGAACACTGAAGCTTTCTTT
TRBV7-2	.	TRBJ2-4	18	.	CASSPTGFKSMAKNIQYF	TGTGCCAGCAGCCCTACAGGGTTTAAAAGTATGGCCAAAAACATTCAGTACTTC
TRBV5-1	.	TRBJ1-1	15	.	CASSLLGFRGAEAFF	TGCGCCAGCAGCTTGTTGGGGTTCCGAGGTGCTGAAGCTTTCTTT
TRBV25-1	.	TRBJ1-4	15	.	CASSDWGGSGEKLFF	TGTGCCAGCAGTGATTGGGGGGGAAGCGGGGAAAAACTGTTTTTT
TRBV5-4	.	TRBJ2-7	15	few	CASSPTSARLGEQYF	TGCGCCAGCAGTCCAACTTCGGCGCGGTTGGGGGAGCAGTACTTC
TRBV6-1	.	TRBJ2-3	15	.	CASREFGTSTDTQYF	TGTGCCAGCAGGGAGTTCGGGACTAGCACAGATACGCAGTATTTT
TRBV7-8	TRBD1	TRBJ2-7	16	.	CASSLCGDRGLYEQYF	TGTGCCAGCAGCTTATGCGGGGACAGGGGTCTCTACGAGCAGTACTTC
TRBV5-1	.	TRBJ2-7	12	.	CASSSPGYEQYF	TGCGCCAGCAGCTCCCCGGGCTACGAGCAGTACTTC
TRBV25-1	.	TRBJ1-2	14	.	CASRNRLSNDGYTF	TGTGCCAGCAGGAACAGGCTTTCTAATGATGGCTACACCTTC
TRBV10-3	.	TRBJ2-3	15	.	CAISESTRYINTQYF	TGTGCCATCAGTGAGTCGACTAGATATATAAATACGCAGTATTTT
TRBV19	TRBD1	TRBJ2-7	21	.	CASSRDPVPGQNYHSSYEQYF	TGTGCCAGTAGTAGGGACCCCGTCCCGGGACAGAATTACCACAGCTCCTACGAGCAGTACTTC
TRBV5-4	.	TRBJ1-1	14	.	CASSFRDRNTEAFF	TGTGCCAGCAGCTTTCGTGACAGGAACACTGAAGCTTTCTTT
TRBV7-2	.	TRBJ2-3	19	.	CASSSRFEGGAHWRDTQYF	TGTGCCAGCAGCTCCCGCTTTGAGGGCGGGGCTCATTGGAGGGATACGCAGTATTTT
TRBV5-1	.	TRBJ1-6	15	.	CASSRGQGGVSPLHF	TGCGCCAGCAGCCGGGGGCAGGGAGGTGTTTCACCCCTCCACTTT
TRBV6-5	.	TRBJ1-2	15	.	CASSHTPDSTYGYTF	TGTGCCAGCAGTCACACCCCCGACAGTACCTATGGCTACACCTTC
TRBV7-6	TRBD2	TRBJ2-3	14	.	CASSPTLAGDTQYF	TGTGCCAGCAGCCCCACACTAGCGGGGGATACGCAGTATTTT
TRBV30	.	TRBJ2-5	14	.	CAWGEGAIQETQYF	TGTGCCTGGGGAGAAGGGGCGATCCAAGAGACCCAGTACTTC
TRBV7-9	.	TRBJ2-7	12	once	CASSLVTPEQYF	TGTGCCAGCAGCTTAGTGACACCCGAGCAGTACTTC